The T cell receptor (beta chain) described here comes from a study of response to subunit inactivated influenza vaccine. TCRdb analysed the RT-PCR reads with MiXCR anew, one entry per CDR3 protein. The sample has more than 600,000 distinct CDR3 sequences, approximately 17% seen once. The CDR3 is made up of 17 amino acids. Trimming at V came to 2 bases and at J to 6 bases, leaving 9 bases not matched to a gene. CDR1 MDHEN and CDR2 SYDVKM come from the germline V gene. The receptor comes from a man in his fifties or sixties who received an inactivated influenza vaccine. Sequences were derived from PBMCs from blood, sampled 5 days after vaccination. V usage is TRBV28 and J usage is TRBJ2-3, with 12 positions matching TRBD2. The CDR3 here is CASSLRLAGERKDTQYF. The CDR3 DNA sequence: TGTGCCAGCAGTTTAAGACTAGCGGGAGAGAGGAAGGATACGCAGTATTTT.